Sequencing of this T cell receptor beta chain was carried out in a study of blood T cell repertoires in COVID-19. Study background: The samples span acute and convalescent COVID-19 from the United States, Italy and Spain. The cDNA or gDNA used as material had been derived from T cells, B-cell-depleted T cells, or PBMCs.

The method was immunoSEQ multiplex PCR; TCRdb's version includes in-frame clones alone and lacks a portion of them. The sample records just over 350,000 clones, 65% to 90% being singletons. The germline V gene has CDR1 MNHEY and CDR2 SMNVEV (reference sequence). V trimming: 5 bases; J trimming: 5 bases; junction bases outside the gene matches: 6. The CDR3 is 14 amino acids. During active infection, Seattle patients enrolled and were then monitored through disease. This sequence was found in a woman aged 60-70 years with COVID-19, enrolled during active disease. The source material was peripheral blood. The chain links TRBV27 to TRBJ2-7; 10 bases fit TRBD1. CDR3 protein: CASSPGQGRDEQYF. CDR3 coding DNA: TGTGCCAGCAGTCCGGGACAGGGGAGGGACGAGCAGTACTTC.